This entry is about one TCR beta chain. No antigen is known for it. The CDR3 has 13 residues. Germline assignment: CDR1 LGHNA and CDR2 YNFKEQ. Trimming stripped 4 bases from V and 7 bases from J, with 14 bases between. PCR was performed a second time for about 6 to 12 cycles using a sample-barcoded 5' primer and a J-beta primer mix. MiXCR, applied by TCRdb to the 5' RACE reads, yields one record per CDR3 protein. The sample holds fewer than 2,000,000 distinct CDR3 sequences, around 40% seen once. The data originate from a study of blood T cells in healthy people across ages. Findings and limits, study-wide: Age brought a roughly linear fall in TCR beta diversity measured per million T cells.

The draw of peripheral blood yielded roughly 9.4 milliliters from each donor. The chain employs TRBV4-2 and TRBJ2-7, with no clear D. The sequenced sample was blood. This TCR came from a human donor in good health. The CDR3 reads CASSPNPEWEQYF. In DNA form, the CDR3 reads TGTGCCAGCAGCCCCAATCCCGAGTGGGAGCAGTACTTC.